The sample holds a few counts of the clone carrying this T cell receptor (beta chain). CDR3 length: 15 residues. Germline lookup yields CDR1 MNHEY and CDR2 SMNVEV (reference sequence). V lost 5 bases, J lost 5 bases, and 10 bases stayed unmatched. This record comes from a study of blood T cells in healthy people across ages. Then a second PCR, running about 6 to 11 cycles, was carried out with a sample-barcoded 5' primer and a J-beta primer mix. TCRdb analysed the 5' RACE reads with MiXCR anew, one entry per CDR3 protein. The table has more than 1,400,000 distinct CDR3 sequences, approximately 42% seen once.

Material: blood. This sequence was found in a woman aged 18 to 35 in good health. The chain joins TRBV27 to TRBJ2-5; 8 nucleotides line up with TRBD1. The CDR3: CASSPRTGKFETQYF. The CDR3 bases are TGTGCCAGCAGTCCCCGGACAGGGAAGTTCGAGACCCAGTACTTC.